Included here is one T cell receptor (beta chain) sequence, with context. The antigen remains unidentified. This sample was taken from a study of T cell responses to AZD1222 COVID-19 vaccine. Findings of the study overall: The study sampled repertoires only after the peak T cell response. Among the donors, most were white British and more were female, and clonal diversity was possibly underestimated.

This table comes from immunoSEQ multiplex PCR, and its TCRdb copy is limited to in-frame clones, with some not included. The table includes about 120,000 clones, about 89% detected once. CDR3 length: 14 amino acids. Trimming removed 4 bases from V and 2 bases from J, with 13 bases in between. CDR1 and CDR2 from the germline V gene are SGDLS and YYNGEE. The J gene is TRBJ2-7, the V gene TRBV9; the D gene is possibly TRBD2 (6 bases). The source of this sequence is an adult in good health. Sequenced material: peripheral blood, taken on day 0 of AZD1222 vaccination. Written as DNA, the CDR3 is TGTGCCAGCAGCCCAAGGAGGGGCGCCTACGAGCAGTACTTC. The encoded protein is CASSPRRGAYEQYF.